The 13 T cell receptor beta chains in this list originate from one sample, sequenced in a study of memory CD4+ T cells and cytomegalovirus serostatus. The sort gate was single viable CD3+CD4+CD8-CD45RO+ cells for memory CD4+ T cells. Data came from immunoSEQ multiplex PCR; TCRdb stores just in-frame clones and leaves some out. The data show under 55,000 clones, approximately 82% seen once. Sequencing was done on a sample of memory CD4+ T cells from blood. These receptors were taken from an adult in good health and CMV-seropositive.

This clone appeared a single time. The chain combines TRBV18 with TRBJ1-1; D is undetermined. CDR1 and CDR2 (germline): KGHSH, LQKENI. Trimming stripped 4 bases from V and 3 bases from J, with 15 bases between. The CDR3 loop spans 15 amino acids. CDR3 sequence (DNA): TGTGCCAGCTCACAAATTCAGGCCAGAGACACTGAAGCTTTCTTT. Amino acids: CASSQIQARDTEAFF.

This clone was seen a handful of times. Other DNA sequences within the sample encode an identical CDR3. The chain links TRBV5-1 to TRBJ1-2; D is ambiguous. Germline CDR1 SGHRS, CDR2 YFSETQ. Trimming pared 0 bases from V and 3 bases from J, leaving 9 bases between. The length of the CDR3 is 14 residues. The CDR3 DNA reads TGCGCCAGCAGCTTGGTGCCGGGAGACTATGGCTACACCTTC. Translated: CASSLVPGDYGYTF.

In its sample, this clone was seen a few times. The CDR3: CASSPDGTSNQPQHF. CDR3 bases: TGTGCCAGCAGTCCTGACGGGACAAGCAATCAGCCCCAGCATTTT. This chain connects TRBV6-6 to TRBJ1-5; perhaps TRBD1 as D (6 bases). Germline V gives CDR1 MNHNY, CDR2 SVGAGI (reference sequence). CDR3 length: 15 residues. Trimming cost V 5 bases and J 1 base, with 12 bases left between them.

CDR3 amino acids: CASSLDGQMNTEAFF. The CDR3 nucleotides read TGTGCCAGCAGCCTTGACGGACAGATGAACACTGAAGCTTTCTTT. The chain combines TRBV7-2 with TRBJ1-1, with D possibly matching TRBD1 (6 bases). V shed 5 bases and J shed 0 bases, with 13 bases lying between them. The germline V gene has CDR1 SGHTA and CDR2 FQGNSA. This CDR3 region has 15 residues.

The rearrangement uses TRBV7-8 and TRBJ2-7; D gene unclear. The CDR3 extends over 17 amino acids. From germline, CDR1 is SGHVS and CDR2 FQNEAQ. Trimming took off 5 bases at V and 0 bases at J, with 20 bases between the two ends. The CDR3 DNA reads TGTGCCAGCAGCCCGTTTGACCCCGGGTTCTACTCCTACGAGCAGTACTTC. It codes for CASSPFDPGFYSYEQYF. Based on the CDR3 plus reference TRBV7-8 and TRBJ2-7, the full variable domain is GAGVSQSPRYKVAKRGQDVALRCDPISGHVSLFWYQQALGQGPEFLTYFQNEAQLDKSGLPSDRFFAERPEGSVSTLKIQRTQQEDSAVYLCASSPFDPGFYSYEQYFGPGTRLTVT.

This clone was counted a few times. The V and J genes are TRBV13 and TRBJ1-2, with TRBD1 matching 11 bases. Germline V CDR1 and CDR2: PRHDT, FYEKMQ (reference sequence). There are 15 residues in the CDR3. V trimming: 4 bases; J trimming: 4 bases; junction bases outside the gene matches: 5. This chain's CDR3 is CASSSRGQGVYGYTF. CDR3 nucleotides: TGTGCCAGCAGCTCGAGGGGACAGGGGGTCTATGGCTACACCTTC.

The chain carries TRBV6-1 and TRBJ2-1; 9 bases match TRBD2. CDR1 is MNHNS, CDR2 SASEGT, per germline. CDR3 length: 14 amino acids. The J segment lost 6 bases and the V segment lost 10 bases, leaving 10 bases of the junction unmatched. DNA of the CDR3: TGTGCCATGTCTATAGCGGGAGTCCCCAATGAGCAGTTCTTC. Protein product: CAMSIAGVPNEQFF.

Note on this clone: A junction boundary mismatches the germline segment, possibly from a read error. The rearrangement uses TRBV9 and TRBJ2-7, with 8 bases identical to TRBD1. The CDR3 extends over 16 amino acids. The germline gives CDR1 SGDLS, CDR2 YYNGEE. CDR3 residues: CASSSRTGRPSDEQYF. CDR3 nucleotide sequence: TGTGCCAGCAGCTCCCGGACAGGGAGACCCTCCGACGAGCAGTACTTC.

This sequence joins TRBV5-6 and TRBJ2-1, with 7 bases that match TRBD2. Germline trimming cut 5 bases from V and 4 bases from J; bases unmatched to any gene: 15. CDR3 size: 17 residues. CDR1 is SGHDT, CDR2 YYEEEE, per germline. CDR3 DNA sequence: TGTGCCAGCAGTCTGGCGGCCGGGGCTAGCGGATACAATGAGCAGTTCTTC. It specifies CASSLAAGASGYNEQFF.

The gene calls are TRBV5-5 and TRBJ2-2, with D unclear. CDR1 SGHKS and CDR2 YYEKEE come from the germline V gene (reference sequence). CDR3 length equals 13 residues. Trimming took 0 bases from V and 7 from J, leaving 7 bases between them. This CDR3 is CASSLVPSGELFF. In DNA, the CDR3 is TGTGCCAGCAGCTTGGTGCCGAGCGGGGAGCTGTTTTTT. The entire variable domain, with the rest obtained from reference TRBV5-5 and TRBJ2-2, is as follows: DAGVTQSPTHLIKTRGQQVTLRCSPISGHKSVSWYQQVLGQGPQFIFQYYEKEERGRGNFPDRFSARQFPNYSSELNVNALLLGDSALYLCASSLVPSGELFFGEGSRLTVL.

The V and J genes are TRBV15 and TRBJ2-2; D not resolved. V lost 1 base to trimming and J lost 7 bases, with 7 bases between them. There are 13 residues in the CDR3. The V gene's germline CDR1 is LNHNV and CDR2 YYDKDF (reference sequence). The CDR3, as DNA: TGTGCCACCAGCAGAGGAGACGGCGGGGAGCTGTTTTTT. It is translated as CATSRGDGGELFF.

Details on this clone: The germline gene is not matched at one end of the junction; a read error may be the cause. Other DNA sequences within the sample encode an identical CDR3. The chain links TRBV27 to TRBJ1-1; D unresolved. The CDR3 has 14 residues. CDR1 is MNHEY and CDR2 is SMNVEV in the germline V gene (reference sequence). CDR3 amino acids: CASSSVSGRTEAFF. In DNA form, the CDR3 reads TGTGCCAGTAGTTCGGTCTCAGGCAGGACTGAAGCTTTCTTT.

The rearrangement links TRBV28 to TRBJ1-2; D not resolved. From germline, CDR1 is MDHEN and CDR2 SYDVKM. The V end lost 10 bases, the J end lost 2 bases, and 14 bases lay between the germline ends. The CDR3 covers 13 residues. CDR3 DNA: TGTGCCATTTCGGACCGTGGGAACTATGGCTACACCTTC. It yields the protein CAISDRGNYGYTF.